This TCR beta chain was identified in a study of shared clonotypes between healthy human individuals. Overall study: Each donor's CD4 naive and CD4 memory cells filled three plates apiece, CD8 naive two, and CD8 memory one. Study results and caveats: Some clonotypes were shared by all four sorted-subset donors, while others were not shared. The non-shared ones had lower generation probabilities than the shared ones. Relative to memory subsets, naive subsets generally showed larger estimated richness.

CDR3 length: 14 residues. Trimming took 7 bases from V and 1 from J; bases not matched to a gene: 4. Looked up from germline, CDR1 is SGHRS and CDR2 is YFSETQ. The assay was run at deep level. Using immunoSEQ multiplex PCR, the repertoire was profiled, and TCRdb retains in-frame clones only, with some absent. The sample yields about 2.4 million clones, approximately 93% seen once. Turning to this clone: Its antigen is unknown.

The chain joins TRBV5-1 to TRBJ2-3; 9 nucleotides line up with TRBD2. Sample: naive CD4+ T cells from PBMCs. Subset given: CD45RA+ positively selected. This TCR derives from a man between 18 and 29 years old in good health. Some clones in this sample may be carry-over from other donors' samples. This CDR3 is CASRWTSGTDTQYF. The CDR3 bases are TGCGCCAGCCGCTGGACTAGCGGCACAGATACGCAGTATTTT.